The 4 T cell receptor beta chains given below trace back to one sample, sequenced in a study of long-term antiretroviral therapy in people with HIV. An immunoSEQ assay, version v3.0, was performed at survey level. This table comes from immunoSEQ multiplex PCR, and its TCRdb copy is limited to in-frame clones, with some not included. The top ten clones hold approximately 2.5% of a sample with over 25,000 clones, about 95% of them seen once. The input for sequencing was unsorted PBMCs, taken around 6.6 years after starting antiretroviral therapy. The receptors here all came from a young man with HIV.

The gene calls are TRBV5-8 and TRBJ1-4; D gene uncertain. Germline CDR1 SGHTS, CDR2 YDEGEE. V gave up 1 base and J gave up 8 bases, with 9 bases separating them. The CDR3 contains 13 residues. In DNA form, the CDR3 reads TGTGCCAGCAGCTTGAGATTTTCAGAAAAACTGTTTTTT. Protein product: CASSLRFSEKLFF.

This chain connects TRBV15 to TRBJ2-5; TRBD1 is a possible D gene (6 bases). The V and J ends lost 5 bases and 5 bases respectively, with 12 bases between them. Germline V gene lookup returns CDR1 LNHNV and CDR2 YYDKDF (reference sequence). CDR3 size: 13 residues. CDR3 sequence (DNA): TGTGCCACCAGCGGGGGCAGACGGGAGACCCAGTACTTC. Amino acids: CATSGGRRETQYF.

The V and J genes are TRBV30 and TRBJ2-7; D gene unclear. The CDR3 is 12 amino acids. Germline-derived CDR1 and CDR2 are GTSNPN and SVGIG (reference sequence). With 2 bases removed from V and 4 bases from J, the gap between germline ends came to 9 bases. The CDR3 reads CAWSHRLYEQYF. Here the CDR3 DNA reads TGTGCCTGGAGTCATCGGTTGTACGAGCAGTACTTC.

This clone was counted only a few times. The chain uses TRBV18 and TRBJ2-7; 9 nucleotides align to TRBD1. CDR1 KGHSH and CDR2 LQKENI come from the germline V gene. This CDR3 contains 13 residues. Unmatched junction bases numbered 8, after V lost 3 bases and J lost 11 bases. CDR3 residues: CASSPITGGGEYF. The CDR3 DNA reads TGTGCCAGCTCACCCATTACAGGGGGCGGCGAGTACTTC.